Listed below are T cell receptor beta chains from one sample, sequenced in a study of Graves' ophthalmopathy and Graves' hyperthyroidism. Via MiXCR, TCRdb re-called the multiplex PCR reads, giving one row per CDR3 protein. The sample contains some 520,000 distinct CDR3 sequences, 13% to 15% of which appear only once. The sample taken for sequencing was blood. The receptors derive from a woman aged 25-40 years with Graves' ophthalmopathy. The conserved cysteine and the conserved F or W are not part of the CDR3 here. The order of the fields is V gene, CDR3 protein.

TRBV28	ASSLFKDSSNQPQH
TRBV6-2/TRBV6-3	ASRDQDVSYEQY
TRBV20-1	SARSPGSNQPQH
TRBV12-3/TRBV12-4	ASSLGKNYGYT
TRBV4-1	ASSQDWTLSEAF
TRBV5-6	ASSLDRGFGTEAF
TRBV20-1	SAIASSGNTIY
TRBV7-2	ASSPNYGNTIY
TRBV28	ASSLSLSGIYEQY
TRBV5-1	ASSVSPGLQETQY
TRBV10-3	AITEQGSGNTIY
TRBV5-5	ASSLSLRDDYGYT
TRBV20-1	SATTGEGNQPQH
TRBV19	ASSIGQGGNQPQH
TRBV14	ASSHDDDKTYEQY
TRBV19	ASSMNSAETQY
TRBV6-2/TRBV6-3	ASSYVGADNYGYT
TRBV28	ASSGSGMNTEAF
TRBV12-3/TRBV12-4	ASSSPGEGTEAF
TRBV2	ASFGGASPRDGYT
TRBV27	ASRGPGHGQPQH
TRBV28	ASRDRSSYNSPLH
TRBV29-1	SVPGQTNTGELF
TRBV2	ASSGQDYEQY
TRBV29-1	SLSQGPMDTEAF
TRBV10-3	AISEDVPNTGELF
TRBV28	ANRTRFLVDKNIQY
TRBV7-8	ASSLTQGRARY
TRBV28	ASSSGRGRDYGYT
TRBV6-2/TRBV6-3	ASSYSVASGRMIWEETQY
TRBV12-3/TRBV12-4	ASRETGTGGYEQY
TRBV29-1	SVSQRGTYEQY
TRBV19	ASTPRHNSYEQY
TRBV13	ASSVSDYGYT
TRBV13	ASSSPGQRNYGYT
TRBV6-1	ATTAVPGQDYGYT
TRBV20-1	SARVVAGYYEQY
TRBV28	ASSFGAGKYGYT
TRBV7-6	ASSLSVRVPNTGELF
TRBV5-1	ASSLGMDPETQY
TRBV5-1	ATWRTAVVTEAF
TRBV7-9	ASRTTSGQETQY
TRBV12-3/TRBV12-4	ASSPGITRTGELF
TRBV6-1	ASSSAGGFLNTEAF